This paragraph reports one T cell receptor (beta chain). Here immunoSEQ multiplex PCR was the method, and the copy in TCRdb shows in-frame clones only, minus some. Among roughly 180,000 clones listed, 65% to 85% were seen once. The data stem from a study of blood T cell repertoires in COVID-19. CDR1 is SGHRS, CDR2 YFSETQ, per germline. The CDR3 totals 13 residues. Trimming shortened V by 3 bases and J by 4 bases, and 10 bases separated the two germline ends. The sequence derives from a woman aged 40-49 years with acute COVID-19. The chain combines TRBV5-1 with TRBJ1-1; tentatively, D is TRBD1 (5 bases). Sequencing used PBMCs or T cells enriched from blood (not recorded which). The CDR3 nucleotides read TGCGCCAGCAGCTACTCCCAGGGCACTGAAGCTTTCTTT. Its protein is CASSYSQGTEAFF.